This T cell receptor beta chain was sequenced during a study of CD8 T cells in ankylosing spondylitis. The study, taken as a whole, reports: Previous work reported some of these motif variants in the synovial fluid and blood of reactive arthritis.

This clonotype occurred many times. Its antigen remains unidentified. By quantitative 5'-RACE with molecular barcodes, the TCR beta libraries were made. TCRdb called the 5' RACE reads again in MiXCR, with one record for every CDR3 protein. The data show 200,000 to 250,000 distinct CDR3 sequences, 10% to 13% seen once. The CDR3 is 14 amino acids. The ends lost 7 bases at V and 2 bases at J; junction bases unmatched: 7. The J gene is TRBJ1-1, the V gene TRBV12-3 or TRBV12-4; 7 bases fit TRBD1. This sequence was found in a male donor with ankylosing spondylitis or in good health (not recorded which). The source material was blood, either unsorted or a sorted T cell fraction (not recorded which). The CDR3 DNA sequence: TGTGCCAGCATAGGGACAGTCCAAAACACTGAAGCTTTCTTT. As protein: CASIGTVQNTEAFF.